This TCR beta chain appears in the sequencing data of a study of response to subunit inactivated influenza vaccine. TCRdb analysed the RT-PCR reads with MiXCR anew, one entry per CDR3 protein. The table shows around 650,000 distinct CDR3 sequences, with 15% to 18% occurring only once. Germline V gene lookup returns CDR1 GTSNPN and CDR2 SVGIG (reference sequence). The CDR3 extends over 14 amino acids. Trimming removed 2 bases from V and 0 bases from J, with 7 bases in between. The V gene is TRBV30, the J gene TRBJ1-4; D uncertain. Specimen: PBMCs from blood, collected 11 to 12 days after vaccination. This TCR came from a man aged 50 to 60 who received an inactivated influenza vaccine. CDR3 bases: TGTGCCTGGAGTCCCCCTCCAACTAATGAAAAACTGTTTTTT. Its translation: CAWSPPPTNEKLFF.